The clone carrying this T cell receptor beta chain was seen at least ten times. What it binds is unknown. The CDR3 spans 17 residues. Deletions cut 5 bases from V and 5 bases from J, with 25 bases between. Germline lookup yields CDR1 SEHNR and CDR2 FQNEAQ (reference sequence). Time point given: newly diagnosed GD, antithyroid drugs for less than 3 months. The authors made the TCR library using RNA they extracted from PBMCs. This entry is derived from a study of regulatory T cells in long-lasting Graves disease. To make TCR beta libraries, researchers used iRepertoire HTBI primers and Arm-PCR of CDR3 regions. TCRdb ran MiXCR on the multiplex PCR reads and lists one entry per CDR3 protein. Counted here are about 440,000 distinct CDR3 sequences, about 17% occurring once; the ten biggest clones make up 20% to 25%. The study's findings and limits: Persistent disease preferred TRBV28, TRBJ1-2 and TRBJ2-5; new disease, TRBV20-1 and TRBJ2-1.

In addition, the sample was reused for a study of T cells in Graves' hyperthyroidism and ophthalmopathy. That report notes: Newly diagnosed hyperthyroidism, duration under 2 months, in patients aged 18 to 65. Within blood appeared most thyroid clonotypes that had expanded above 0.001.

V gene TRBV7-9 combines with J gene TRBJ2-7, with D uncertain. The receptor was derived from a young woman with Graves disease. Sequencing was performed on peripheral blood mononuclear cells (PBMCs), taken at new diagnosis, from a patient treated with antithyroid drugs. The CDR3 spells CASSPSKVPLDLDEQYF. CDR3 nucleotide sequence: TGTGCCAGCAGCCCCTCAAAGGTCCCGCTTGATCTCGACGAGCAGTACTTC.